A single sample is the source of the 16 T cell receptor beta chains below, sequenced in a study of cytomegalovirus exposure and HLA in healthy donors. Profiled with immunoSEQ multiplex PCR; TCRdb holds only in-frame clones, not every one. The data hold about 100,000 clones, with roughly 95% observed a single time. The sample consisted of PBMCs. These receptors originate from a woman younger than 30 in good health and CMV-seronegative.

This chain uses TRBV7-9 with TRBJ2-5; D is possibly TRBD2 (7 bases). Trimming removed 2 bases from V and 1 base from J, with 14 bases in between. Per germline, CDR1 SEHNR and CDR2 FQNEAQ (reference sequence). This CDR3 contains 16 residues. In DNA, the CDR3 is TGTGCCAGCAGCTTATACGGCGGGGGCGTCCAAGAGACCCAGTACTTC. As protein: CASSLYGGGVQETQYF.

The genes are TRBV9 and TRBJ1-1, with D tentatively TRBD1 (6 bases). This CDR3 region has 13 residues. Germline CDR1 SGDLS, CDR2 YYNGEE. The germline V and J ends were trimmed by 4 bases and 1 base, with 8 bases remaining between them. In DNA form, the CDR3 reads TGTGCCAGCAGCCCAGGGGCGAACACTGAAGCTTTCTTT. Amino acid sequence: CASSPGANTEAFF. Full variable domain (rest looked up from reference TRBV9 and TRBJ1-1): DSGVTQTPKHLITATGQRVTLRCSPRSGDLSVYWYQQSLDQGLQFLIQYYNGEERAKGNILERFSAQQFPDLHSELNLSSLELGDSALYFCASSPGANTEAFFGQGTRLTVV.

The rearrangement joins TRBV18 to TRBJ1-2; 9 bases map to TRBD1. CDR1 KGHSH and CDR2 LQKENI come from the germline V gene. After removal of 4 bases from V and 6 bases from J, the junction contained 6 bases not matched to a gene. The CDR3 is 14 residues long. The DNA of the CDR3 is TGTGCCAGCTCACTCACGACAGGGGGTAATGGCTACACCTTC. It encodes CASSLTTGGNGYTF.

The chain couples TRBV19 to TRBJ2-1, with 9 bases identical to TRBD2. This CDR3 spans 15 amino acids. After removal of 7 bases from V and 4 bases from J, the junction contained 8 bases not matched to a gene. Germline CDR1 reads LNHDA; CDR2 reads SQIVND (reference sequence). The CDR3 sequence is CASKYSSGGYNEQFF. The CDR3 DNA reads as TGTGCCAGTAAATACTCCAGCGGGGGGTACAATGAGCAGTTCTTC.

This clone showed up just once. The chain links TRBV10-2 to TRBJ2-5; 7 bases are a match to TRBD2. CDR3 size: 12 residues. After removal of 6 bases from V and 4 bases from J, the junction contained 2 bases not matched to a gene. The germline V gene encodes CDR1 WSHSY and CDR2 SAAADI. CDR3 in amino acids: CASSRGGETQYF. The CDR3 nucleotides read TGCGCCAGCAGCCGCGGGGGAGAGACCCAGTACTTC.

The CDR3 bases are TGCGCCAGCAGCCAAGATGGACTAGCGGGAGGGCCCGAGCAGTACTTC. It encodes CASSQDGLAGGPEQYF. The V and J genes are TRBV4-1 and TRBJ2-7; TRBD2 aligns across 15 bases. The CDR3 runs 16 residues. Germline trimming cut 0 bases from V and 6 bases from J; bases unmatched to any gene: 3. Germline V gene data show CDR1 as MGHRA and CDR2 as YSYEKL.

J is TRBJ2-1 and V is TRBV18; D unclear. Trimming stripped 3 bases from V and 10 bases from J, with 7 bases between. The CDR3 is 11 amino acids. Per the germline V gene, CDR1 is KGHSH and CDR2 is LQKENI. The CDR3 is CASSPSIEQFF. CDR3 DNA: TGTGCCAGCTCACCTTCTATAGAGCAGTTCTTC. Drawing the rest from reference TRBV18 and TRBJ2-1, the complete variable domain is NAGVMQNPRHLVRRRGQEARLRCSPMKGHSHVYWYRQLPEEGLKFMVYLQKENIIDESGMPKERFSAEFPKEGPSILRIQQVVRGDSAAYFCASSPSIEQFFGPGTRLTVL.

The chain links TRBV19 to TRBJ1-2; TRBD1 aligns across 8 bases. J was trimmed by 5 bases and V by 1 base; bases with no gene match: 18. The CDR3 totals 19 residues. Germline V CDR1 and CDR2: LNHDA, SQIVND (reference sequence). In DNA form, the CDR3 reads TGTGCCAGTAGTATAGGGCCGTCCAACCGGGACAGGAATTTTTATGGCTACACCTTC. Translated: CASSIGPSNRDRNFYGYTF.

The chain is built from TRBV9 and TRBJ1-1; D is ambiguous. The germline V and J ends were trimmed by 2 bases and 5 bases, with 19 bases remaining between them. CDR1 and CDR2 from the germline V gene are SGDLS and YYNGEE. CDR3 length: 16 residues. This CDR3 reads CASSVGVRGQETEAFF. In DNA form, the CDR3 reads TGTGCCAGCAGCGTGGGAGTGCGGGGTCAGGAGACTGAAGCTTTCTTT.

This clone was recorded only once. The V and J genes are TRBV23-1 and TRBJ2-1; 7 positions agree with TRBD2. TRBV23-1 is recorded as an ORF, its role being uncertain. The CDR3 runs to 15 residues. With 7 bases clipped from V and 7 bases from J, the junction kept 13 bases outside the gene matches. The CDR3 here is CASTKSGAVWNEQFF. Here the CDR3 DNA reads TGCGCCAGCACGAAAAGCGGGGCGGTGTGGAATGAGCAGTTCTTC.

Only one count was recorded for this clone. This chain joins TRBV7-2 and TRBJ2-3; D gene unclear. Trimming cost V 5 bases and J 0 bases, with 15 bases left between them. The CDR3 spans 16 residues. Germline CDR1 and CDR2: SGHTA and FQGNSA. CDR3 residues: CASSPPGQTSTDTQYF. The CDR3 DNA reads TGTGCCAGCAGCCCCCCGGGTCAGACTAGCACAGATACGCAGTATTTT.

The V and J genes are TRBV29-1 and TRBJ2-1; TRBD1 agrees at 8 bases. The CDR3 consists of 11 residues. The trim removed 1 base at V and 15 bases at J, leaving 5 bases unmatched. Germline assignment: CDR1 SQVTM and CDR2 ANQGSEA. This CDR3 is CSVEARQGWFF. The CDR3 DNA reads TGCAGCGTTGAAGCCCGACAGGGGTGGTTCTTC.

The V and J genes are TRBV30 and TRBJ1-3; maybe TRBD1 (5 bases). CDR1 is GTSNPN and CDR2 is SVGIG in the germline V gene (reference sequence). V lost 2 bases, J lost 1 base, and 9 bases lay in between. The length of the CDR3 is 14 residues. The DNA for the CDR3 is TGTGCCTGGAGTACAGGATATTCTGGAAACACCATATATTTT. Translating gives CAWSTGYSGNTIYF.

The count of this clone is one. V is TRBV9 and J is TRBJ1-1; D is unresolved. The CDR3 extends over 16 amino acids. CDR1 SGDLS and CDR2 YYNGEE come from the germline V gene. Trimming removed 2 bases at V and 1 base at J, with 15 bases between. Here the CDR3 reads CASSVPSGEGNTEAFF. The DNA of the CDR3 is TGTGCCAGCAGCGTTCCCTCAGGTGAGGGGAACACTGAAGCTTTCTTT.

The count of this clone is one. This sequence joins TRBV29-1 and TRBJ2-7, with TRBD1 matching 7 bases. The CDR3 runs to 16 residues. The V segment lost 0 bases and the J segment 2 bases; nucleotides outside the gene matches: 10. CDR1 and CDR2 (germline): SQVTM, ANQGSEA. The CDR3, as DNA: TGCAGCGTTGAAGACCTCAGGGGACAGACCACCTACGAGCAGTACTTC. This encodes CSVEDLRGQTTYEQYF.

V is TRBV6-6 and J is TRBJ2-5; 9 bases are a match to TRBD2. With V trimmed by 7 bases and J by 2 bases, 11 bases remained unmatched. The germline CDR1 and CDR2 sequences are MNHNY and SVGAGI (reference sequence). This CDR3 spans 16 amino acids. The CDR3 DNA is TGTGCCAGCACCCGGAGGCTAGCGGGGATACAAGAGACCCAGTACTTC. It encodes CASTRRLAGIQETQYF.